This T cell receptor (beta chain) was obtained from a study of response to subunit inactivated influenza vaccine (dated 2018 in TCRdb). Regarding the study in general: Deep quantitative profiling of the T cell receptor repertoire was used in the study to follow responses to a trivalent subunit inactivated influenza vaccine.

Results the study describes overall, beyond this receptor: The authors proposed that each seasonal influenza vaccination may bring in only a limited number of new T cells.

The library relied on RT-PCR. The sequencer was an Illumina HiSeq 2500. TCRdb reran the public reads through fastp at Q25 and MiXCR, keeping productive beta chains. Under each unique CDR3 protein, matching rows form one entry showing the most common genes and DNA. Within this sample are hundreds of thousands of distinct CDR3 sequences, with 9.5% to 13% of them counted one time only. The ten most abundant clones make up 9.5% to 15% of the sample. The time point label on this specimen signifies: 45 to 50 days after influenza vaccine administration. Points on this clonotype: Its antigen has not been determined. No much larger clone is present one base from it, and per-base qualities are unavailable.

Sequenced here: PBMCs from blood, sampled 45 days after vaccination. The sequence came from a man between 45 and 60 years old who received an inactivated influenza vaccine. Donor details come from another sample of the same person, matched by shared clones.

The encoded CDR3 is CASSLDRSVSPLHF. The base sequence is TGTGCCAGCAGCTTGGACAGGTCGGTTTCACCCCTCCACTTT. The chain links TRBV5-6 with TRBJ1-6, and possibly TRBD1, on 5 matching bases. The germline V gene provides CDR1 SGHDT and CDR2 YYEEEE. The CDR3 numbers 14 residues from cysteine through phenylalanine. The sequence is cut down to CDR3 DNA, 42 bases in frame from base 1. V loses 0 bases of germline sequence and J loses 9 bases, and the interval between the two ends is 10 bases.